This T cell receptor beta chain appears in the sequencing data of a study of brain T cells in children with intractable seizures. Only in-frame clones appear in the TCRdb table, and some are missing; sequencing was by immunoSEQ multiplex PCR. The sample records about 40,000 clones, approximately 92% being singletons. The material sequenced was peripheral blood, taken at surgery. The TCR was taken from a girl aged 2 to 10 with tuberous sclerosis and intractable seizures.

Written as DNA, the CDR3 is TGTGCCAGCAGCGTCGTCACGTTTCGGGCTGAAGCTTTCTTT. Translation gives CASSVVTFRAEAFF. The J gene is TRBJ1-1, the V gene TRBV9, with no clear D. CDR1 is SGDLS, CDR2 YYNGEE, per germline. The V gene lost 2 bases and the J gene lost 6 bases, with 14 bases spanning the gap. The CDR3 loop spans 14 amino acids. Using reference TRBV9 and TRBJ1-1 for the parts outside the CDR3, the full variable domain is DSGVTQTPKHLITATGQRVTLRCSPRSGDLSVYWYQQSLDQGLQFLIQYYNGEERAKGNILERFSAQQFPDLHSELNLSSLELGDSALYFCASSVVTFRAEAFFGQGTRLTVV.